This T cell receptor beta chain is from a study of vaccination effects on CD4 cells after COVID-19. Background on the study: Each person got two doses of an mRNA SARS-CoV-2 vaccine, BNT162b2 or mRNA-1273.

The study, taken as a whole, reports: Both infection-induced and vaccine-induced clones contracted markedly at late post-vaccination timepoints.

ViraFEST expansion of antigen-specific CD4+ T cells with viral peptide pools preceded sequencing. Investigators separated out CD4+ T cells once less than 11 days of culture had passed. Vaccinated recipients, who were negative for nucleocapsid antibodies, had no history of SARS-CoV-2 infection. Wells of around 2 million PBMC each were grown with about 9.8 IU/ml IL-2 and approximately 10 ug/ml peptides. Days 3 and 7 saw half the medium replaced with IL-2 medium. This clone was picked up a small number of times. Its specificity is unknown. Clones were read by immunoSEQ multiplex PCR, and TCRdb kept only the in-frame ones, dropping some. Among roughly 75,000 clones listed, 65% to 85% were seen once. With V trimmed by 2 bases and J by 5 bases, 10 bases remained unmatched. The CDR3 spans 16 residues. Germline V gene data show CDR1 as SGHRS and CDR2 as YFSETQ.

This receptor was taken from a human donor who received a COVID-19 vaccine. The chain is built from TRBV5-1 and TRBJ1-2, with TRBD1 identical over 9 bases. The starting material was CD4+ T cells from PBMCs cultured with HCoV-OC43 spike peptides, obtained before COVID-19 vaccination. Indicated subset: HCoV-OC43 spike overlapping peptide pool stimulation. CDR3 nucleotides: TGCGCCAGCAGCTTACAGGGGGCGCCTACTCAGTATGGCTACACCTTC. Encoded protein: CASSLQGAPTQYGYTF.